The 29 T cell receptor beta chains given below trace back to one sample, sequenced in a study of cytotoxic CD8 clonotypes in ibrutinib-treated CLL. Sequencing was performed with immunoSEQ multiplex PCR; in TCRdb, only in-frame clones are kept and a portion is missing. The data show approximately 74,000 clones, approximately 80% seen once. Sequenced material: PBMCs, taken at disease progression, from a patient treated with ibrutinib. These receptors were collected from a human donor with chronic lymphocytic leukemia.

The CDR3, as DNA: TGTGCCAGCAGTCTCGGGGAAAGGGGGAGCATTCAGTACTTC. Encoded protein: CASSLGERGSIQYF. V is TRBV6-6 and J is TRBJ2-4; D perhaps matches TRBD1 (6 bases). V was cut by 5 bases and J by 9 bases, with 17 bases left in between. This CDR3 has 14 amino acids. Per germline, CDR1 MNHNY and CDR2 SVGAGI (reference sequence).

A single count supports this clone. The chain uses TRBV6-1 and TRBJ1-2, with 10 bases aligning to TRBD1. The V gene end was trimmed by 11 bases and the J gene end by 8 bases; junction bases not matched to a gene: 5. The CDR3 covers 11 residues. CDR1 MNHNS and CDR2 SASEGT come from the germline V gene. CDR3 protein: CAGTGVGGYTF. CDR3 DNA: TGTGCCGGGACAGGGGTTGGGGGCTACACCTTC.

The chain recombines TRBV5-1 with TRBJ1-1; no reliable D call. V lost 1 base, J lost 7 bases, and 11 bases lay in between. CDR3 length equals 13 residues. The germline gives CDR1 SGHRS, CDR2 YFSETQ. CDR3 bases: TGCGCCAGCAGCTTGTTAACGGGCAGTGAAGCTTTCTTT. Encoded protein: CASSLLTGSEAFF. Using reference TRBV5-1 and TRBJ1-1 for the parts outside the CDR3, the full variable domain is KAGVTQTPRYLIKTRGQQVTLSCSPISGHRSVSWYQQTPGQGLQFLFEYFSETQRNKGNFPGRFSGRQFSNSRSEMNVSTLELGDSALYLCASSLLTGSEAFFGQGTRLTVV.

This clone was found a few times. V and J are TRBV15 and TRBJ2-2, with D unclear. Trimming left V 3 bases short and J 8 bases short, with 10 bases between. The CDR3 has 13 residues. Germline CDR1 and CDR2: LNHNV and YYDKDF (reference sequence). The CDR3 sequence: CATSSATRGELFF. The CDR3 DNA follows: TGTGCCACCAGCAGCGCCACTCGGGGGGAGCTGTTTTTT. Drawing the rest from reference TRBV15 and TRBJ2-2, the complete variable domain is DAMVIQNPRYQVTQFGKPVTLSCSQTLNHNVMYWYQQKSSQAPKLLFHYYDKDFNNEADTPDNFQSRRPNTSFCFLDIRSPGLGDTAMYLCATSSATRGELFFGEGSRLTVL.

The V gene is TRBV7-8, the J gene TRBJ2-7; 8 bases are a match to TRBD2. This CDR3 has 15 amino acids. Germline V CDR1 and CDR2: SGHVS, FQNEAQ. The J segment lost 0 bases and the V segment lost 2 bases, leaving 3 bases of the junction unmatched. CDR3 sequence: CASSLRTSRSYEQYF. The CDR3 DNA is TGTGCCAGCAGCTTAAGGACTAGCCGCTCCTACGAGCAGTACTTC.

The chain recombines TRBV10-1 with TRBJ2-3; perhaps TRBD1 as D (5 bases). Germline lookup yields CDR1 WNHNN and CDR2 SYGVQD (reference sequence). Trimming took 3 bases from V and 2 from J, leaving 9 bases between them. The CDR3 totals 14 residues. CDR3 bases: TGCGCCAGCAGTGATTATGGGGCCACAGATACGCAGTATTTT. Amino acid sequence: CASSDYGATDTQYF.

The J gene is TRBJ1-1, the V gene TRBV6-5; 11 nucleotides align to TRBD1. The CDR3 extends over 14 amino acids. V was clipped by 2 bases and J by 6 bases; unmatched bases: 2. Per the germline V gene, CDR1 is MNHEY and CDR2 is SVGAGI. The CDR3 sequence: CASSYGQGASEAFF. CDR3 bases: TGTGCCAGCAGTTACGGACAGGGGGCGTCTGAAGCTTTCTTT.

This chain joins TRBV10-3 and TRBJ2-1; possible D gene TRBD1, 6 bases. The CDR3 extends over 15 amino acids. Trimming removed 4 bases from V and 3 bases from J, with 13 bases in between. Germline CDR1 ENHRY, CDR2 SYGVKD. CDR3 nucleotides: TGTGCCATCAGTGTGGGGACACCTAACTACAATGAGCAGTTCTTC. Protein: CAISVGTPNYNEQFF.

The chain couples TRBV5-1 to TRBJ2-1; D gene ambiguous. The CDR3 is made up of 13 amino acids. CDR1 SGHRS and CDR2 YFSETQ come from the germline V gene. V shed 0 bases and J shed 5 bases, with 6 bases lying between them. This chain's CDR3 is CASSLVSNNEQFF. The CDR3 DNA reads TGCGCCAGCAGCTTGGTTAGCAACAATGAGCAGTTCTTC.

The CDR3 loop is CASSEYGTGNYGYTF. DNA for the CDR3: TGTGCCAGCAGTGAATACGGGACAGGGAACTATGGCTACACCTTC. J is TRBJ1-2 and V is TRBV25-1; TRBD1 aligns across 9 bases. The CDR3 consists of 15 residues. J was trimmed by 2 bases and V by 0 bases; bases with no gene match: 1. CDR1 is MGHDK, CDR2 SYGVNS, per germline.

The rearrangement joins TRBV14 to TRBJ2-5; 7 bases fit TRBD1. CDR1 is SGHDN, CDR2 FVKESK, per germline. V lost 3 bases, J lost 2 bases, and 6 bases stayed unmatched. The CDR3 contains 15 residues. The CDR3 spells CASSQRGTAQETQYF. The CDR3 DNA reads TGTGCCAGCAGCCAGAGAGGGACAGCTCAAGAGACCCAGTACTTC.

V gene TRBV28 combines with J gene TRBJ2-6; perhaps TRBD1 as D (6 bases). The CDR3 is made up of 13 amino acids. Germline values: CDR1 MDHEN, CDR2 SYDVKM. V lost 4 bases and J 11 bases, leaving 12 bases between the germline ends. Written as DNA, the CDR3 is TGTGCCAGCAGTTCGTGGACAGCGTACGTCCTGACTTTC. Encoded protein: CASSSWTAYVLTF.

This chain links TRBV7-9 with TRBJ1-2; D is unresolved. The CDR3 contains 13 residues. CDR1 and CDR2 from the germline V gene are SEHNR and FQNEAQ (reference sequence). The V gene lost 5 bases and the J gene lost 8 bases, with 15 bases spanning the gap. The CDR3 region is CASSLHPNMGYTF. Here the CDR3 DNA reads TGTGCCAGCAGCCTCCACCCCAACATGGGCTACACCTTC. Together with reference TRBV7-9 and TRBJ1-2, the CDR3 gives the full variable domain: DTGVSQNPRHKITKRGQNVTFRCDPISEHNRLYWYRQTLGQGPEFLTYFQNEAQLEKSRLLSDRFSAERPKGSFSTLEIQRTEQGDSAMYLCASSLHPNMGYTFGSGTRLTVV.

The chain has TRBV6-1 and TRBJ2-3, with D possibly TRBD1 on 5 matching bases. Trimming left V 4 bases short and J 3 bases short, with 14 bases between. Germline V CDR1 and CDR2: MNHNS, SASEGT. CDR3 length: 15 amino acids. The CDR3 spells CASSAQGVMTDTQYF. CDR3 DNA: TGTGCCAGCAGTGCACAAGGGGTAATGACAGATACGCAGTATTTT.

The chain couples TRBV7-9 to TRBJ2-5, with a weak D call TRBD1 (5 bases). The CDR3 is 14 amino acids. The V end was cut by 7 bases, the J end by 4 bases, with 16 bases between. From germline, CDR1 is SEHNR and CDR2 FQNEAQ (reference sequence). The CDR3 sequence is CASIDGRVVETQYF. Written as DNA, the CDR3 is TGTGCCAGCATCGATGGCAGGGTCGTAGAGACCCAGTACTTC. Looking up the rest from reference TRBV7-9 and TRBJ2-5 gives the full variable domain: DTGVSQNPRHKITKRGQNVTFRCDPISEHNRLYWYRQTLGQGPEFLTYFQNEAQLEKSRLLSDRFSAERPKGSFSTLEIQRTEQGDSAMYLCASIDGRVVETQYFGPGTRLLVL.

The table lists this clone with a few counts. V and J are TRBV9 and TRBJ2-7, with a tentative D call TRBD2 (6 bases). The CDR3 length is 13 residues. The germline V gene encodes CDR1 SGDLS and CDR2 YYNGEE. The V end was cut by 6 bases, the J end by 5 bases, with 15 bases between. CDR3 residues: CASITTREDEQYF. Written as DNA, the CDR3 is TGTGCCAGCATCACTACTAGGGAGGACGAGCAGTACTTC.

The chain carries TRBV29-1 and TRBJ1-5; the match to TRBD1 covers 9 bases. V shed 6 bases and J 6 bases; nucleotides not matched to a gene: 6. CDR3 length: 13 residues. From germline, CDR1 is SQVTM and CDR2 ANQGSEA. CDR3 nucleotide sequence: TGCAGCGTGTCCGGGACAGGGAGTCAGCCCCAGCATTTT. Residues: CSVSGTGSQPQHF.

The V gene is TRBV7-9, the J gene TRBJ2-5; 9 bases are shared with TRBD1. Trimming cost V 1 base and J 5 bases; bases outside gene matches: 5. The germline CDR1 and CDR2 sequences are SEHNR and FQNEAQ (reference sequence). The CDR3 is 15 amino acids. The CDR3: CASSLVTGGWETQYF. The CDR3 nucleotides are TGTGCCAGCAGCTTAGTCACAGGGGGCTGGGAGACCCAGTACTTC.

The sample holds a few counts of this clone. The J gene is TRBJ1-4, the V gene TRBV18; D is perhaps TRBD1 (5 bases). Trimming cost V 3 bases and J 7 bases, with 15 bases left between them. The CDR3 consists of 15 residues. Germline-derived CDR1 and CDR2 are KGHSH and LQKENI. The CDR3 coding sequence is TGTGCCAGCTCACCGCAGGGAGGGGCCAGTGAAAAACTGTTTTTT. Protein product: CASSPQGGASEKLFF.

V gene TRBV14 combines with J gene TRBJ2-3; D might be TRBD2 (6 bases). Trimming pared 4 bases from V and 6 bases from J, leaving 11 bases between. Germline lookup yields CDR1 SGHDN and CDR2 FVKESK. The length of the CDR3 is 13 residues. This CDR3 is CASSLSGPDTQYF. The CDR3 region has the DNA TGTGCCAGCAGCCTTAGCGGTCCTGATACGCAGTATTTT.

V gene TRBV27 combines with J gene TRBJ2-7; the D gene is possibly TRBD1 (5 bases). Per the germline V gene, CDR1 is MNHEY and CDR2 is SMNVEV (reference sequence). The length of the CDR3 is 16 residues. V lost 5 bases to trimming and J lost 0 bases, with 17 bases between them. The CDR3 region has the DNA TGTGCCAGCAGTCGCCAGGGTTTACCTTTCTCCTACGAGCAGTACTTC. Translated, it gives CASSRQGLPFSYEQYF.

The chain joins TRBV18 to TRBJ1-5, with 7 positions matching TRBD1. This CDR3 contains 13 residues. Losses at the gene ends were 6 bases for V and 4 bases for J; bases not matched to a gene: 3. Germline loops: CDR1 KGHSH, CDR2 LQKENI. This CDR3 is CASSGQWNQPQHF. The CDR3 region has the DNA TGTGCCAGCTCGGGACAGTGGAATCAGCCCCAGCATTTT.

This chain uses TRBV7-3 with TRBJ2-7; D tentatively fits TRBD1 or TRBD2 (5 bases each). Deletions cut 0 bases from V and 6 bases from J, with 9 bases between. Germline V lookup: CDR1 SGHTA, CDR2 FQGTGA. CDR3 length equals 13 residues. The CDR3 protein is CASSLTRGTEQYF. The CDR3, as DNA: TGTGCCAGCAGCTTAACGAGGGGAACCGAGCAGTACTTC.

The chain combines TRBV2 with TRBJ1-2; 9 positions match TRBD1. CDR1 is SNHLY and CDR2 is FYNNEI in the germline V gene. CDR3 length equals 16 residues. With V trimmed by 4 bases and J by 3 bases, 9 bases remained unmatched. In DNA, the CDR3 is TGTGCCAGCAGTGGGACAGGGGCTCCGAACTACTATGGCTACACCTTC. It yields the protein CASSGTGAPNYYGYTF. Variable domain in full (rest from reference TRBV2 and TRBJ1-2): EPEVTQTPSHQVTQMGQEVILRCVPISNHLYFYWYRQILGQKVEFLVSFYNNEISEKSEIFDDQFSVERPDGSNFTLKIRSTKLEDSAMYFCASSGTGAPNYYGYTFGSGTRLTVV.

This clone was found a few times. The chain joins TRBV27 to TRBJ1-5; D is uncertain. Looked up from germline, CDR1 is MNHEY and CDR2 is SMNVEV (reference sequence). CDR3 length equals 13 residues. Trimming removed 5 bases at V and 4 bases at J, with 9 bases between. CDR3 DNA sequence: TGTGCCAGCAGTAAAATAGGGAATCAGCCCCAGCATTTT. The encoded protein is CASSKIGNQPQHF.

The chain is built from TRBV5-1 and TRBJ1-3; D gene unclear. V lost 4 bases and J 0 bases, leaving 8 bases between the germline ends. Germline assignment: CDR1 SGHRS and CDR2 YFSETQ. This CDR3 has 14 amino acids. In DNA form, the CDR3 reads TGCGCCAGCAGCCAAGGAAGCTCTGGAAACACCATATATTTT. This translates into CASSQGSSGNTIYF.

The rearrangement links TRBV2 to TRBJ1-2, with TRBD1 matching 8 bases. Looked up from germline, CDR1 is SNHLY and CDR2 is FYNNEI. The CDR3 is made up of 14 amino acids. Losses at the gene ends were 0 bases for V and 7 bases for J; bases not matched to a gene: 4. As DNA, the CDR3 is TGTGCCAGCAGTGAAGCCCGACAGGGGTCTGGCTACACCTTC. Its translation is CASSEARQGSGYTF.

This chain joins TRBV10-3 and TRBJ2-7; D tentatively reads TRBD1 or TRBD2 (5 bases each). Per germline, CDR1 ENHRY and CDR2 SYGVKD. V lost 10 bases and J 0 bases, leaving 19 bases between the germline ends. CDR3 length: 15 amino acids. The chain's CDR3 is CATNIGARYSYEQYF. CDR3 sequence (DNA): TGTGCCACCAACATCGGGGCCAGATACTCCTACGAGCAGTACTTC.

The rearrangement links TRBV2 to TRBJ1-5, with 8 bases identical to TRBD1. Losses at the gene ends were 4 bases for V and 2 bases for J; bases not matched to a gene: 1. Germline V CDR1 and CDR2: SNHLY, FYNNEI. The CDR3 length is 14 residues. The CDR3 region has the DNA TGTGCCAGCAGTGGGGGACAGGGCAATCAGCCCCAGCATTTT. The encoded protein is CASSGGQGNQPQHF.